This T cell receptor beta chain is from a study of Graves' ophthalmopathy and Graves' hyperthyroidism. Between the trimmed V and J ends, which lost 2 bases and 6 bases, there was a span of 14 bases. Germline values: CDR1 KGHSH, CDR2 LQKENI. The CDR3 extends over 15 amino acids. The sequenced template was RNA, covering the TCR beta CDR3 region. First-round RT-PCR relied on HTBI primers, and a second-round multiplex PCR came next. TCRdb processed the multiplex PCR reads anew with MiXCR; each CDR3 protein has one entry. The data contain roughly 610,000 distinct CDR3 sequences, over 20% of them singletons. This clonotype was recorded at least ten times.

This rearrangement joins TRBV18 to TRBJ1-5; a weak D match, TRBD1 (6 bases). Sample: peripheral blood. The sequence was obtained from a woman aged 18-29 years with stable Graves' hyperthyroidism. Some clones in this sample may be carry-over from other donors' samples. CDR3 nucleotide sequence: TGTGCCAGCTCACCAGATTACAGGGTCGGTCAGCCCCAGCATTTT. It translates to CASSPDYRVGQPQHF.